The sequence of this T cell receptor beta chain was determined in a study of technical replicates of blood from a few donors. Data came from immunoSEQ multiplex PCR; TCRdb stores just in-frame clones and leaves some out. The sample shows about 15,000 clones, about four fifths of them seen only once. Germline V gene lookup returns CDR1 MGHRA and CDR2 YSYEKL. The ends lost 0 bases at V and 5 bases at J; junction bases unmatched: 4. The CDR3 is 16 amino acids. Specimen: PBMCs. The origin of this receptor is a human donor in good health. This chain links TRBV4-1 with TRBJ2-1; 10 bases fit TRBD2. CDR3 region: CASSQDRTSGNNEQFF. The CDR3 nucleotides are TGCGCCAGCAGCCAAGATCGGACTAGCGGAAACAATGAGCAGTTCTTC.